Many counts were recorded for the clone carrying this T cell receptor (beta chain). These data originate in a study of blood T cell repertoires in COVID-19. Study summary: Sources were T cells, B-cell-depleted T cells, or PBMCs; the material itself was cDNA or gDNA.

V lost 6 bases, J lost 3 bases, and 15 bases lay in between. The CDR3 runs 15 residues. Germline V gene lookup returns CDR1 MNHEY and CDR2 SMNVEV (reference sequence). Clones were read by immunoSEQ multiplex PCR, and TCRdb kept only the in-frame ones, dropping some. The profile shows under 200,000 clones, 80% to 90% of them singletons. The chain recombines TRBV27 with TRBJ1-3; D is undetermined. The receptor was isolated from a man in his forties with active or convalescent COVID-19. The sequencing input was peripheral blood. The CDR3 protein is CASSRGGSSGNTIYF. CDR3 DNA: TGTGCCAGCAGCCGTGGAGGATCGAGTGGAAACACCATATATTTT.